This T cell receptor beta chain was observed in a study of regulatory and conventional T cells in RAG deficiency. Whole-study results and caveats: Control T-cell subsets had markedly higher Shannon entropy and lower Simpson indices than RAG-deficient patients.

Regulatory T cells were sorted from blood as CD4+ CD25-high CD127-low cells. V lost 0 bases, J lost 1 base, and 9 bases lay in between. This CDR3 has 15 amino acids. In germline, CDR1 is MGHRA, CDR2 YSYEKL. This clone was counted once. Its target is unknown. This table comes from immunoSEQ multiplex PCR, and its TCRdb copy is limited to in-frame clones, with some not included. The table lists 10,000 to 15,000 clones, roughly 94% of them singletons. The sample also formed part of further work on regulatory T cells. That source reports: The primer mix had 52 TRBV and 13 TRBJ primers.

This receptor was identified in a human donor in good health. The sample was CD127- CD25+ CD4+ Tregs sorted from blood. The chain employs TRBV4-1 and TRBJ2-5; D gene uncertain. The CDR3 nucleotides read TGCGCCAGCAGCCAAGATATTAGTCGCCAAGAGACCCAGTACTTC. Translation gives CASSQDISRQETQYF.